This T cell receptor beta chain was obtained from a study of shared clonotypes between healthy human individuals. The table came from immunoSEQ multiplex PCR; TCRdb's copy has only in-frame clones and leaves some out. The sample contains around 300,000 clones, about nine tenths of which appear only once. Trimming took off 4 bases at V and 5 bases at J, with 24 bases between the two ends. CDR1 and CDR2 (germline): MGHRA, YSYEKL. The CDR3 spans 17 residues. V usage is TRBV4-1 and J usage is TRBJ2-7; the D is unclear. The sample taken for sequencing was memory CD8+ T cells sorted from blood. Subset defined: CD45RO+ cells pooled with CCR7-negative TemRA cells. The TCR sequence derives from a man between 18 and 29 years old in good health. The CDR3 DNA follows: TGCGCCAGCAGCCTTACCTCCTTTTCAGGAGCCTGGCACGAGCAGTACTTC. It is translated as CASSLTSFSGAWHEQYF.